Detailed here is one T cell receptor (beta chain). The same CDR3 is also encoded by other DNA sequences in this sample. Selected positively for CCR7 and CD45RO-negative, naive CD8 cells excluded terminally differentiated effector memory CD45RA+ cells. Germline V CDR1 and CDR2: SGDLS, YYNGEE. This CDR3 spans 13 amino acids. The V gene lost 0 bases and the J gene lost 6 bases, with 10 bases spanning the gap. Only in-frame clones appear in the TCRdb table, and some are missing; sequencing was by immunoSEQ multiplex PCR. The data contain over 2 million clones, about 95% of them singletons. This entry is derived from a study of shared clonotypes between healthy human individuals.

Material for sequencing was naive CD8+ T cells sorted from blood. The receptor was derived from a man between 18 and 35 years old in good health. The chain has TRBV9 and TRBJ2-7; possible D gene TRBD2, 5 bases. CDR3 in DNA: TGTGCCAGCAGCGTAGAGCTAGCTGGCGAGCAGTACTTC. Translation: CASSVELAGEQYF.